The present entry profiles one T cell receptor beta chain with its context. The antigen remains unidentified. This entry belongs to a study of early T cells in non-severe SARS-CoV-2 infection. Points from the study as a whole: A preference for anti-spike CD8 responses marked VDJdb matching, which missed private and CD4 specificities.

The CDR3 has 20 residues. V gave up 0 bases and J gave up 2 bases; unmatched junction bases: 14. CDR1 KGHDR and CDR2 SFDVKD come from the germline V gene. Each cDNA molecule carried a unique molecular identifier. One entry per CDR3 protein results from TCRdb running MiXCR on the 5' RACE reads. The table records about 22,000 distinct CDR3 sequences, approximately 4.4% of them present only once. This receptor was taken from an adult who was a healthcare worker with PCR-confirmed SARS-CoV-2 infection or an uninfected control (not recorded which). The chain is built from TRBV24-1 and TRBJ2-2, with 7 nucleotides matching TRBD1. What was sequenced was whole blood. The CDR3 protein is CATSDLRSDRRVYNTGELFF. As DNA, the CDR3 is TGTGCCACCAGTGATTTGCGATCGGACAGGAGAGTTTATAACACCGGGGAGCTGTTTTTT.